This T cell receptor (beta chain) is drawn from a study of OX40 agonist ivuxolimab in advanced cancers. At the level of the study: From about 20 to 80 years was the age range, with a mean of around 60 years, and about 83% were male.

Only in-frame clones appear in the TCRdb table, and some are missing; sequencing was by immunoSEQ multiplex PCR. The sample gives about 100,000 clones, more than 95% of which show up once; 2% is in the top ten. Material: CD4+ or CD8+ T cells sorted from blood, obtained in a trial of the OX40 agonist ivuxolimab. This clonotype was obtained from an adult with an advanced solid tumor such as melanoma, head and neck, liver or kidney cancer.

DNA of the CDR3: TGTGCCAGCAGCTCGGGACAGGGAAACGGCTACACCTTC. Protein product: CASSSGQGNGYTF. The chain couples TRBV7-9 to TRBJ1-2, with 9 bases that match TRBD1. CDR3 length equals 13 residues. The J segment lost 8 bases and the V segment lost 4 bases, leaving 5 bases of the junction unmatched. Germline V gene sequence: CDR1 SEHNR, CDR2 FQNEAQ (reference sequence).